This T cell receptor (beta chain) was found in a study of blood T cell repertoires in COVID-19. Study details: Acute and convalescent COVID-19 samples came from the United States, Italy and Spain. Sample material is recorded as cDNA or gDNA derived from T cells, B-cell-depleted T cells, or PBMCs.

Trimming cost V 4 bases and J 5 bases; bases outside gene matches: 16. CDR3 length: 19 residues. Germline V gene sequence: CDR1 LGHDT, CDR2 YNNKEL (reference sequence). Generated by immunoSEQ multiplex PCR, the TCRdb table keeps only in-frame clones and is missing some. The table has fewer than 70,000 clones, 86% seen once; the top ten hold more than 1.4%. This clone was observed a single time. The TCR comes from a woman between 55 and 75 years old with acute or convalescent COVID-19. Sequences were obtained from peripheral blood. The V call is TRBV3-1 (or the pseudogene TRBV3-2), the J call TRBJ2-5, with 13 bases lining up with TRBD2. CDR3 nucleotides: TGTGCCAGCAGCCCCCTTCGACTAGCGGGGGGCACCCCGGGGGAGACCCAGTACTTC. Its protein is CASSPLRLAGGTPGETQYF.